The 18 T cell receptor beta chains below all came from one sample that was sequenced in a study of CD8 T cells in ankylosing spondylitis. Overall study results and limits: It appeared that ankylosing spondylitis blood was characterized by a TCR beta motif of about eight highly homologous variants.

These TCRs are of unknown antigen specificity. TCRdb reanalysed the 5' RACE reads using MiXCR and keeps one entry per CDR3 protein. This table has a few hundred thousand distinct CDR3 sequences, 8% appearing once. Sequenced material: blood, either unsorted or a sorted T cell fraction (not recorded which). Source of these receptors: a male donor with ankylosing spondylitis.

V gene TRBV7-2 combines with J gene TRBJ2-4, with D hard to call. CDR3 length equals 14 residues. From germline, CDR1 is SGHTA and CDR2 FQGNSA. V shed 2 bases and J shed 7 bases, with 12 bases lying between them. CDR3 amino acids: CASSLKMGFNIQYF. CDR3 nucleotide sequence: TGTGCCAGCAGCTTAAAGATGGGTTTTAACATTCAGTACTTC.

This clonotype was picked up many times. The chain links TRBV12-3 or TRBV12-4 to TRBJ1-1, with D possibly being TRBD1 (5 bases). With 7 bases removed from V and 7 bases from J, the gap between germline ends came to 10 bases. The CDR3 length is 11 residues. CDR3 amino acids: CASIGGDEAFF. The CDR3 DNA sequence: TGTGCCAGCATAGGAGGGGATGAAGCTTTCTTT.

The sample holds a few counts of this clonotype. The CDR3 region has the DNA TGTGCCAGCAGCGACGACTTTGCGGAAAAAAATGAGCAGTTCTTC. Translating gives CASSDDFAEKNEQFF. The chain couples TRBV12-3 or TRBV12-4 to TRBJ2-1, with D hard to call. Trimming removed 6 bases at V and 7 bases at J, with 19 bases between. This CDR3 spans 15 amino acids.

CDR3 in DNA: TGTGCCATCAGTCCGATCGCGGGATTCACCTACGAGCAGTACTTC. It is translated as CAISPIAGFTYEQYF. This chain joins TRBV10-3 and TRBJ2-7, with D perhaps TRBD2 (6 bases). Trimming removed 5 bases from V and 2 bases from J, with 16 bases in between. CDR1 ENHRY and CDR2 SYGVKD come from the germline V gene. The CDR3 is 15 amino acids.

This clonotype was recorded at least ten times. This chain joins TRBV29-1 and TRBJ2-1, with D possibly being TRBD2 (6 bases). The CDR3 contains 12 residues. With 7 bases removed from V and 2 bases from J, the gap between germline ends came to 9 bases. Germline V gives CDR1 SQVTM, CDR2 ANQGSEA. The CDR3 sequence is CSGGGTYNEQFF. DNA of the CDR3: TGCAGCGGCGGAGGGACCTACAATGAGCAGTTCTTC.

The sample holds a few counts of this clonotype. The CDR3, as DNA: TGTGCCAGCAGCTTACAAACAGGGCGCAATGAGCAGTTCTTC. Translation: CASSLQTGRNEQFF. The chain joins TRBV11-3 to TRBJ2-1; TRBD1 is a possible D gene (6 bases). V shed 2 bases and J shed 6 bases, with 11 bases lying between them. The CDR3 extends over 14 amino acids. The germline V gene has CDR1 SGHNT and CDR2 YENEEA.

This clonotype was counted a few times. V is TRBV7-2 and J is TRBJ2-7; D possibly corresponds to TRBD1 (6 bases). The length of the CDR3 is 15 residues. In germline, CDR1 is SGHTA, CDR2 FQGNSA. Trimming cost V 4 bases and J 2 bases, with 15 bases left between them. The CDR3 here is CASSSGPEGAYEQYF. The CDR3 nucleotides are TGTGCCAGCAGCTCCGGCCCCGAGGGGGCCTACGAGCAGTACTTC.

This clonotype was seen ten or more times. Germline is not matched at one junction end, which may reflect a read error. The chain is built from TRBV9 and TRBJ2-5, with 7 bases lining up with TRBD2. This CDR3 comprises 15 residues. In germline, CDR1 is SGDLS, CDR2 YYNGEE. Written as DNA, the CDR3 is TGTGCCAGCAATCGAGGGGCGGGGGACCAAGGGACCCAGTACTTC. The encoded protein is CASNRGAGDQGTQYF. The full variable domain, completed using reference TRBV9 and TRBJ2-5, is DSGVTQTPKHLITATGQRVTLRCSPRSGDLSVYWYQQSLDQGLQFLIQYYNGEERAKGNILERFSAQQFPDLHSELNLSSLELGDSALYFCASNRGAGDQGTQYFGPGTRLLVL.

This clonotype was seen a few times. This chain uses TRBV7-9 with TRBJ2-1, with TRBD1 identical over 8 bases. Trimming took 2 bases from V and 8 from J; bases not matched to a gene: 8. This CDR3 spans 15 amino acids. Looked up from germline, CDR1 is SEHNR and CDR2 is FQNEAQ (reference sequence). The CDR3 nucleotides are TGTGCCAGCAGCTTATTCGGACAGGGTGGTGATGAGCAGTTCTTC. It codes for CASSLFGQGGDEQFF.

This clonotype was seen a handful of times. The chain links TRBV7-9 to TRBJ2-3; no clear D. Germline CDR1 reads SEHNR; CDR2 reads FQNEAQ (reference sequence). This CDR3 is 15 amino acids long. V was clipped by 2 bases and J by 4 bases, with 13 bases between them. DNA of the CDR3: TGTGCCAGCAGCTTAAGGGCGATTCAGTCAGATACGCAGTATTTT. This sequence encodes CASSLRAIQSDTQYF. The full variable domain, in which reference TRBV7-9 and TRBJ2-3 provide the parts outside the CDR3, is DTGVSQNPRHKITKRGQNVTFRCDPISEHNRLYWYRQTLGQGPEFLTYFQNEAQLEKSRLLSDRFSAERPKGSFSTLEIQRTEQGDSAMYLCASSLRAIQSDTQYFGPGTRLTVL.

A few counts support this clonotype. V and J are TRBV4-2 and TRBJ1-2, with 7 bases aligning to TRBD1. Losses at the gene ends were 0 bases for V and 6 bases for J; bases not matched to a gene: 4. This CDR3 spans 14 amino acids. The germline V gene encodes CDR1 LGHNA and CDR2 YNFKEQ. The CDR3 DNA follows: TGTGCCAGCAGCCAAGAAGACAGGGCCGATGGCTACACCTTC. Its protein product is CASSQEDRADGYTF.

The CDR3 reads CASSTRGRATGELFF. The CDR3 region has the DNA TGTGCCAGCAGCACCCGCGGGAGGGCCACCGGGGAGCTGTTTTTT. The chain recombines TRBV9 with TRBJ2-2; 9 bases are a match to TRBD2. V shed 4 bases, J shed 4 bases, and the junction held 5 bases outside the gene matches. CDR1 and CDR2 from the germline V gene are SGDLS and YYNGEE. CDR3 length: 15 residues.

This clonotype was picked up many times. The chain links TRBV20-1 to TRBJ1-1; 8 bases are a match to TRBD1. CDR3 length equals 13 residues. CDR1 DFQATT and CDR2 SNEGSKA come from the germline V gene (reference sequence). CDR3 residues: CSTRTGQSTEAFF. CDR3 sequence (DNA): TGCAGCACAAGGACAGGGCAAAGCACTGAAGCTTTCTTT.

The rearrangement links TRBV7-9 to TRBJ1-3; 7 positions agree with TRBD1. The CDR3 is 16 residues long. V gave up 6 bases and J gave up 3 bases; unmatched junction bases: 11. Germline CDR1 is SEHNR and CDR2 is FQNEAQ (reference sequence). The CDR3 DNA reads TGTGCCAGCAGAAGTAGGGGGCCCTATGGTGGAAACACCATATATTTT. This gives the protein CASRSRGPYGGNTIYF.

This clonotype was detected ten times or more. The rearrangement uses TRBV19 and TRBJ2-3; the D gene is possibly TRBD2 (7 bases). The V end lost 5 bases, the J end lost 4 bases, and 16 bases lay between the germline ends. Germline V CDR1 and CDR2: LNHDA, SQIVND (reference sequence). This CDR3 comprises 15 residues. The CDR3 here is CASSLFAGAADTQYF. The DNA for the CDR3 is TGTGCCAGTAGTTTGTTTGCGGGGGCAGCAGATACGCAGTATTTT.

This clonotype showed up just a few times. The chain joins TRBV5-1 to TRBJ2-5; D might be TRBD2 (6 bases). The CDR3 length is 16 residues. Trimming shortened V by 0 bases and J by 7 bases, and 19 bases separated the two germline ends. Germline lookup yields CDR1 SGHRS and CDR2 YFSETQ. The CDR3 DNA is TGCGCCAGCAGCTTGGGGGAAGGAGGGCCGCAACGGACCCAGTACTTC. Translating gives CASSLGEGGPQRTQYF.

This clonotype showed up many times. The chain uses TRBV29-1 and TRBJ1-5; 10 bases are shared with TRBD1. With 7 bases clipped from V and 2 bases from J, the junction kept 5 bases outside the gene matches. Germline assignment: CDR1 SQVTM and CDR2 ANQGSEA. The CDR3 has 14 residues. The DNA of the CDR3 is TGCAGCGGGGACAGGGGCAATGGCAATCAGCCCCAGCATTTT. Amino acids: CSGDRGNGNQPQHF. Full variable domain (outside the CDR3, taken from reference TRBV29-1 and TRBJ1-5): SAVISQKPSRDICQRGTSLTIQCQVDSQVTMMFWYRQQPGQSLTLIATANQGSEATYESGFVIDKFPISRPNLTFSTLTVSNMSPEDSSIYLCSGDRGNGNQPQHFGDGTRLSIL.

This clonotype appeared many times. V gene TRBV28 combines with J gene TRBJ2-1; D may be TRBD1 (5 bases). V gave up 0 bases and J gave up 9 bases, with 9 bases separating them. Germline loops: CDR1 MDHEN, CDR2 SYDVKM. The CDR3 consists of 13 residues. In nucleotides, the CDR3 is TGTGCCAGCAGTTTATGCAGGGTTTGTGAGCAGTTCTTC. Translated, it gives CASSLCRVCEQFF.